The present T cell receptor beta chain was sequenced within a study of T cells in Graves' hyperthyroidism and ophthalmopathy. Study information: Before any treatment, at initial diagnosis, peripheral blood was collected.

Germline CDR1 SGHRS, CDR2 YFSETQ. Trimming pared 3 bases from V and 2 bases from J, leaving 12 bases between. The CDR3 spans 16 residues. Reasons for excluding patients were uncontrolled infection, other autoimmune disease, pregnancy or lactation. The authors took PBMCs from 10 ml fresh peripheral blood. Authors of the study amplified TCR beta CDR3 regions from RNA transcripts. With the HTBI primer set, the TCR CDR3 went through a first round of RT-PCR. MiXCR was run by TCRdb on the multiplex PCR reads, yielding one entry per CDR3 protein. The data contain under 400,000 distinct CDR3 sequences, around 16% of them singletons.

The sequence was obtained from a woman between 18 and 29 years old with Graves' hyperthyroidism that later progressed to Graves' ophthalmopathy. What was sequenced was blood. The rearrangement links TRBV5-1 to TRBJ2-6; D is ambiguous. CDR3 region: CASSYYRQAGANVLTF. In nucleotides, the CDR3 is TGCGCCAGCAGCTATTATAGGCAGGCTGGGGCCAACGTCCTGACTTTC.